This is a list of T cell receptor beta chains from one sample in a study of blood T cells in healthy people across ages. Each CDR3 protein is one row after TCRdb ran MiXCR on the 5' RACE reads. The sample contains 540,000 or so distinct CDR3 sequences, less than 60% of which appear only once. The sequenced sample consisted of blood. The source is an elderly man in good health. Both conserved end residues are part of each CDR3. D genes are given only for firm matches. For some rows the clone size is stated as once, few or many, or as a class when expanded; others skip it.

abundance	v_gene	d_gene	j_gene	len	CDR3aa	CDR3nt
few	TRBV7-2	.	TRBJ2-1	14	CASSLGQGTREQFF	TGTGCCAGCAGCTTAGGGCAGGGCACGCGTGAGCAGTTCTTC
.	TRBV6-6	.	TRBJ2-2	16	CASSYVAFVGTGELFF	TGTGCCAGCAGTTACGTGGCTTTCGTCGGCACCGGGGAGCTGTTTTTT
.	TRBV20-1	.	TRBJ1-2	12	CSARGHSYGYTF	TGCAGTGCTAGGGGACACAGCTATGGCTACACCTTC
.	TRBV10-3	.	TRBJ1-1	12	CAISESVTVVFF	TGTGCCATCAGTGAGTCGGTGACTGTGGTTTTCTTT
.	TRBV18	.	TRBJ2-7	15	CASSREFDAVYEQYF	TGTGCCAGCTCACGGGAGTTTGACGCAGTATACGAGCAGTACTTC
.	TRBV4-1	.	TRBJ2-7	19	CASSQDLVQADHSYNEQYF	TGCGCCAGCAGCCAAGATTTAGTGCAGGCCGATCACTCCTACAATGAGCAGTACTTC
.	TRBV28	TRBD2	TRBJ2-5	13	CASLKRGEETQYF	TGTGCCAGTCTCAAGCGGGGGGAAGAGACCCAGTACTTC
.	TRBV20-1	.	TRBJ2-3	15	CSARDSKTSPDTQYF	TGCAGTGCTAGAGATAGTAAAACTAGCCCAGATACGCAGTATTTT
few	TRBV7-2	.	TRBJ1-6	14	CASSRRTVNSPLHF	TGTGCCAGCAGCCGTCGGACGGTAAATTCACCCCTCCACTTT
.	TRBV7-9	.	TRBJ1-4	15	CASSFTGPGGEKLFF	TGTGCCAGCAGCTTTACAGGGCCCGGGGGTGAAAAACTGTTTTTT
.	TRBV10-3	.	TRBJ2-2	14	CATNVGWDTGELFF	TGTGCCACCAACGTGGGGTGGGACACCGGGGAGCTGTTTTTT
.	TRBV7-2	.	TRBJ2-7	15	CASSSDRTRAYEQYF	TGTGCCAGCAGCTCGGACCGGACGCGAGCCTACGAGCAGTACTTC
many	TRBV12-3/TRBV12-4	.	TRBJ1-2	14	CASSPYNPNYGYTF	TGTGCCAGCAGTCCCTATAACCCTAACTATGGCTACACCTTC
few	TRBV20-1	TRBD2	TRBJ2-1	14	CSARGSGVFFGQFF	TGCAGTGCTAGGGGTAGCGGGGTGTTTTTCGGGCAGTTCTTC
.	TRBV18	.	TRBJ1-5	15	CASSPSGGSNQPQHF	TGTGCCAGCTCACCGTCGGGGGGGAGCAATCAGCCCCAGCATTTT
.	TRBV27	TRBD1	TRBJ2-1	15	CASSLAGQVMGEQFF	TGTGCCAGCAGCCTCGCCGGACAGGTGATGGGTGAGCAGTTCTTC
.	TRBV30	.	TRBJ1-2	14	CAWSLSRDIYGYTF	TGTGCCTGGAGTTTGTCTAGGGACATCTATGGCTACACCTTC
.	TRBV12-3/TRBV12-4	TRBD1	TRBJ2-5	15	CASSQGQAPQETQYF	TGTGCCAGCAGTCAGGGACAGGCGCCACAAGAGACCCAGTACTTC
few	TRBV7-2	.	TRBJ2-5	14	CASSLMAGRETQYF	TGTGCCAGCAGCTTGATGGCAGGGAGAGAGACCCAGTACTTC
few	TRBV5-6	.	TRBJ2-1	11	CASSIRDEQFF	TGTGCCAGCAGCATTAGGGATGAGCAGTTCTTC
many	TRBV6-6	TRBD1	TRBJ1-2	15	CASTLGQGQVYGYTF	TGTGCCAGCACCCTGGGACAGGGCCAAGTCTATGGCTACACCTTC
many	TRBV7-2	.	TRBJ2-3	12	CASSPFTDTQYF	TGTGCCAGCAGCCCCTTCACAGATACGCAGTATTTT
.	TRBV20-1	.	TRBJ1-1	11	CSTAANTEAFF	TGCAGTACGGCAGCGAACACTGAAGCTTTCTTT
few	TRBV7-2	TRBD1	TRBJ2-1	15	CASSPGQGLYNEQFF	TGTGCCAGCAGCCCGGGACAGGGACTCTACAATGAGCAGTTCTTC
.	TRBV7-2	.	TRBJ2-2	15	CASSLAALGTGELFF	TGTGCCAGCAGCTTAGCTGCCCTGGGCACCGGGGAGCTGTTTTTT
.	TRBV28	.	TRBJ2-3	16	CASSPRTPISTDTQYF	TGTGCCAGCAGTCCTAGGACACCCATAAGCACAGATACGCAGTATTTT
.	TRBV6-6	.	TRBJ2-3	11	CASSYSDTRYF	TGTGCCAGCAGTTACTCCGATACGCGGTATTTT
once	TRBV7-2	.	TRBJ2-1	16	CASSPQMDGSYNEQFF	TGTGCCAGCAGCCCACAGATGGATGGGTCCTACAATGAGCAGTTCTTC
many	TRBV6-5	TRBD2	TRBJ2-3	18	CASSYVKRLAGRTDTQYF	TGTGCCAGCAGTTACGTTAAACGACTAGCGGGACGCACAGATACGCAGTATTTT
.	TRBV20-1	TRBD1	TRBJ2-3	18	CSQYGLPTHRGTTDTQYF	TGCAGTCAGTACGGTCTCCCCACACACAGGGGCACCACAGATACGCAGTATTTT
.	TRBV20-1	.	TRBJ2-3	14	CSAFRGGPRDTQYF	TGCAGTGCTTTTAGGGGGGGCCCGCGGGATACGCAGTATTTT
.	TRBV28	.	TRBJ2-3	13	CASISSSTDTQYF	TGTGCCAGCATTTCCTCTAGCACAGATACGCAGTATTTT
.	TRBV2	.	TRBJ2-2	17	CASSEEGDTMNTGELFF	TGTGCCAGCAGTGAAGAGGGGGACACGATGAACACCGGGGAGCTGTTTTTT
.	TRBV9	.	TRBJ2-3	15	CASSVGGQRIDTQYF	TGTGCCAGCAGCGTAGGGGGTCAGCGGATAGATACGCAGTATTTT
.	TRBV20-1	.	TRBJ2-1	14	CSVGRGPSYNEQFF	TGCAGTGTGGGTCGGGGGCCCTCCTACAATGAGCAGTTCTTC
.	TRBV30	TRBD1	TRBJ1-6	14	CACIPTGGNSPLHF	TGTGCCTGCATCCCGACAGGGGGCAATTCACCCCTCCACTTT
.	TRBV25-1	.	TRBJ2-4	13	CASSDLGLNIQYF	TGTGCCAGCAGTGACCTGGGACTAAACATTCAGTACTTC
.	TRBV12-5	.	TRBJ2-5	14	CASRALADQETQYF	TGTGCTAGTAGGGCTCTGGCGGATCAAGAGACCCAGTACTTC
many	TRBV6-6	.	TRBJ1-2	15	CASSYVLGHNYGYTF	TGTGCCAGCAGTTATGTTTTGGGACACAACTATGGCTACACCTTC
many	TRBV7-2	.	TRBJ2-1	13	CASSQSGYNEQFF	TGTGCCAGCAGCCAATCCGGCTACAATGAGCAGTTCTTC
.	TRBV20-1	.	TRBJ1-1	14	CSASRVQVGTEAFF	TGCAGTGCGAGCCGTGTACAAGTAGGCACTGAAGCTTTCTTT